This entry lists 18 T cell receptor beta chains sequenced from one sample in a study of identifying expanded T cells in peripheral blood. The table came from immunoSEQ multiplex PCR; TCRdb's copy has only in-frame clones and leaves some out. The table records some 95,000 clones, around 86% of them present only once. Sequences were obtained from blood. The receptor source for this set is a person aged 18 to 75 in good health.

The chain employs TRBV27 and TRBJ2-7; D unclear. The V end was cut by 3 bases, the J end by 2 bases, with 8 bases between. The CDR3 has 13 residues. CDR1 is MNHEY, CDR2 SMNVEV, per germline (reference sequence). The DNA for the CDR3 is TGTGCCAGCAGTTTTTCGGTCACCTACGAGCAGTACTTC. It translates to CASSFSVTYEQYF.

This sequence joins TRBV18 and TRBJ1-3, with D maybe TRBD1 (6 bases). Per the germline V gene, CDR1 is KGHSH and CDR2 is LQKENI. This CDR3 is built from 15 residues. The germline V and J ends were trimmed by 6 bases and 0 bases, with 12 bases remaining between them. DNA of the CDR3: TGTGCCAGCTCCTCGGGGGCCCTCTCTGGAAACACCATATATTTT. It codes for CASSSGALSGNTIYF.

This clone occurred once. This chain connects TRBV7-9 to TRBJ1-1, with D possibly being TRBD1 (5 bases). Trimming stripped 4 bases from V and 3 bases from J, with 12 bases between. The CDR3 loop spans 14 amino acids. Germline-derived CDR1 and CDR2 are SEHNR and FQNEAQ (reference sequence). Here the CDR3 DNA reads TGTGCCAGCAGCTACAATATACAGGACACTGAAGCTTTCTTT. Translation gives CASSYNIQDTEAFF. The full variable domain, with the rest looked up from reference TRBV7-9 and TRBJ1-1, is DTGVSQNPRHKITKRGQNVTFRCDPISEHNRLYWYRQTLGQGPEFLTYFQNEAQLEKSRLLSDRFSAERPKGSFSTLEIQRTEQGDSAMYLCASSYNIQDTEAFFGQGTRLTVV.

The count of this clone is one. The chain recombines TRBV2 with TRBJ2-1, with D hard to call. V was cut by 4 bases and J by 6 bases, with 16 bases left in between. Germline loops: CDR1 SNHLY, CDR2 FYNNEI. This CDR3 has 15 amino acids. CDR3 in DNA: TGTGCCAGCAGTGCCAACTGGCTAGTCAGCAATGAGCAGTTCTTC. It encodes CASSANWLVSNEQFF.

The genes are TRBV4-1 and TRBJ1-3; the D is unclear. The CDR3 consists of 15 residues. Germline values: CDR1 MGHRA, CDR2 YSYEKL. Trimming removed 0 bases from V and 0 bases from J, with 6 bases in between. The CDR3 DNA follows: TGCGCCAGCAGCCAAGATGGCATCTCTGGAAACACCATATATTTT. It specifies CASSQDGISGNTIYF.

The chain links TRBV5-1 to TRBJ1-2, with a weak D call TRBD1 (5 bases). Germline loops: CDR1 SGHRS, CDR2 YFSETQ. V was shortened by 4 bases and J by 4 bases, with 20 bases between the two germline ends. This CDR3 contains 16 residues. CDR3 protein: CASSSVGTQAGYGYTF. The CDR3 bases are TGCGCCAGCAGCAGTGTCGGGACGCAAGCCGGCTATGGCTACACCTTC.

In this sample, this clone turned up once. The J gene is TRBJ2-7, the V gene TRBV11-3, with 9 bases fitting TRBD1. Losses at the gene ends were 1 base for V and 3 bases for J; bases not matched to a gene: 4. The CDR3 totals 15 residues. Germline assignment: CDR1 SGHNT and CDR2 YENEEA. CDR3 protein: CASSLGGQGFYEQYF. The CDR3 DNA reads TGTGCCAGCAGCTTAGGGGGACAGGGATTCTACGAGCAGTACTTC.

The chain carries TRBV30 and TRBJ1-5; possibly TRBD1 for D (5 bases). The CDR3 sequence is 14 residues long. Per germline, CDR1 GTSNPN and CDR2 SVGIG (reference sequence). The V end lost 3 bases, the J end lost 3 bases, and 12 bases lay between the germline ends. CDR3: CAWSPGRINQPQHF. In DNA, the CDR3 is TGTGCCTGGAGCCCGGGACGGATCAATCAGCCCCAGCATTTT.

In DNA, the CDR3 is TGTGCCAGCAGCTTAGCGCCGGGGCAGAACACTGAAGCTTTCTTT. Translation: CASSLAPGQNTEAFF. The chain recombines TRBV7-2 with TRBJ1-1, with D perhaps matching TRBD1 (5 bases). CDR1 is SGHTA and CDR2 is FQGNSA in the germline V gene. CDR3 length equals 15 residues. V gave up 0 bases and J gave up 1 base, with 9 bases separating them.

The J gene is TRBJ2-5, the V gene TRBV5-1; D not resolved. CDR1 and CDR2 (germline): SGHRS, YFSETQ. This CDR3 comprises 13 residues. The ends were cut back, 0 bases at V and 1 base at J, with 4 bases in the middle. CDR3 DNA sequence: TGCGCCAGCAGCTTGGCCGCCCAAGAGACCCAGTACTTC. Translating it yields CASSLAAQETQYF.

The chain has TRBV6-5 and TRBJ2-7, with D possibly matching TRBD1 (5 bases). The CDR3 runs 15 residues. The ends were cut back, 0 bases at V and 2 bases at J, with 11 bases in the middle. Germline-derived CDR1 and CDR2 are MNHEY and SVGAGI. The CDR3 DNA reads as TGTGCCAGCAGTTACTCAGGCACACAGGCCTACGAGCAGTACTTC. Its translation: CASSYSGTQAYEQYF.

The rearrangement uses TRBV7-9 and TRBJ1-3; TRBD1 matches at 9 bases. This CDR3 is 16 amino acids long. V was clipped by 5 bases and J by 2 bases; unmatched bases: 7. CDR1 and CDR2 from the germline V gene are SEHNR and FQNEAQ (reference sequence). CDR3 in DNA: TGTGCCAGCAGCCCTAGGGGACAGGGAACTGGAAACACCATATATTTT. Translation: CASSPRGQGTGNTIYF.

V is TRBV6-5 and J is TRBJ2-7, with TRBD2 matching over 7 bases. The CDR3 extends over 13 amino acids. Germline lookup yields CDR1 MNHEY and CDR2 SVGAGI. J gave up 6 bases and V 0 bases, and 2 bases lay outside the gene matches. DNA of the CDR3: TGTGCCAGCAGTTACTCGACGGGGGGCGAGCAGTACTTC. This sequence encodes CASSYSTGGEQYF.

This clone appeared once. The sample contains more than one DNA sequence encoding this CDR3. This chain connects TRBV5-1 to TRBJ1-1; D possibly corresponds to TRBD1 (5 bases). The V end lost 2 bases, the J end lost 4 bases, and 9 bases lay between the germline ends. Germline loops: CDR1 SGHRS, CDR2 YFSETQ. CDR3 length: 13 residues. The CDR3 loop is CASSFTQGTEAFF. CDR3 in DNA: TGCGCCAGCAGCTTCACTCAGGGCACTGAAGCTTTCTTT.

This clone was recorded once. This chain links TRBV4-3 with TRBJ2-7; D is undetermined. The V end lost 2 bases, the J end lost 2 bases, and 19 bases lay between the germline ends. There are 17 residues in the CDR3. Germline V gene sequence: CDR1 LGHNA, CDR2 YSLEER. The CDR3 region is CASSQSISQRGTYEQYF. In DNA form, the CDR3 reads TGCGCCAGCAGCCAATCCATCTCCCAGCGCGGCACCTACGAGCAGTACTTC.

The gene calls are TRBV6-5 and TRBJ1-1; D gene ambiguous. This CDR3 is built from 12 residues. Germline V gene lookup returns CDR1 MNHEY and CDR2 SVGAGI. The V and J ends lost 5 bases and 5 bases respectively, with 9 bases between them. As DNA, the CDR3 is TGTGCCAGCAGTCCGGGAGGAACTGAAGCTTTCTTT. Amino acids: CASSPGGTEAFF.

The V gene is TRBV18, the J gene TRBJ1-2; TRBD1 might be the D (6 bases). The CDR3 consists of 16 residues. Trimming pared 4 bases from V and 2 bases from J, leaving 17 bases between. Germline CDR1 KGHSH, CDR2 LQKENI. The CDR3 sequence: CASSLAQGGGNYGYTF. The DNA for the CDR3 is TGTGCCAGCTCACTCGCACAGGGCGGGGGAAACTATGGCTACACCTTC.

The genes are TRBV5-8 and TRBJ2-7; D unresolved. Trimming removed 7 bases from V and 3 bases from J, with 8 bases in between. Germline V gene lookup returns CDR1 SGHTS and CDR2 YDEGEE. This CDR3 contains 11 residues. The CDR3 sequence is CASQKDYEQYF. In DNA form, the CDR3 reads TGTGCCAGCCAAAAAGACTACGAGCAGTACTTC.